This record covers a single T cell receptor (beta chain). Libraries of TCR beta came from iRepertoire HTBI primers plus Arm-PCR of CDR3 regions. TCRdb re-called the multiplex PCR reads with MiXCR, one entry per CDR3 protein. The table records 500,000 or so distinct CDR3 sequences, about 16% of them present only once. The CDR3 contains 13 residues. Germline lookup yields CDR1 MGHRA and CDR2 YSYEKL. V lost 2 bases to trimming and J lost 7 bases, with 11 bases between them. These data come from a study of regulatory T cells in long-lasting Graves disease. As for time point: newly diagnosed GD, antithyroid drugs for less than 3 months. PBMC-extracted RNA yielded the TCR library. The same specimen was also included in a second study, on T cells in Graves' hyperthyroidism and ophthalmopathy. That report adds: Those patients with uncontrolled infection, other autoimmune disease, pregnancy or lactation were excluded.

The source is a woman aged 35 to 59 with Graves disease. Here the sequenced sample was peripheral blood mononuclear cells (PBMCs), taken at new diagnosis, from a patient treated with antithyroid drugs. V gene TRBV4-1 combines with J gene TRBJ2-5; possibly TRBD1 for D (5 bases). The CDR3 reads CASSQQGLGTQYF. CDR3 in DNA: TGCGCCAGCAGCCAACAGGGTTTAGGGACCCAGTACTTC.